This entry features one TCR beta chain sequence. Each CDR3 protein gets one entry after TCRdb re-called the RT-PCR reads with MiXCR. The profile shows around 30,000 distinct CDR3 sequences, about 8% of them singletons. This sample stems from a study of patients and donors after allogeneic stem cell transplantation. The CDR3 loop spans 13 amino acids. V gave up 7 bases and J gave up 9 bases, with 18 bases separating them. Germline V gene lookup returns CDR1 MNHEY and CDR2 SVGEGT. The sequencing sample was made of blood, either unsorted or a sorted T cell fraction (not recorded which). The chain couples TRBV6-2 or TRBV6-3 to TRBJ1-2, with D unclear. The sequence derives from a human donor who was either an allogeneic HSCT recipient or a stem cell or donor lymphocyte infusion donor (not recorded which). It is not recorded whose cells these are; they may come from a transplant donor. CDR3 sequence (DNA): TGTGCCAGCATGCTAATCAGTAGAAGGAGCTACACCTTC. Translation: CASMLISRRSYTF.